This T cell receptor beta chain was sequenced for a study of blood T cells in healthy people across ages. General observations from the study: Any conclusive comparison of naive versus antigen-experienced cells was prevented by using unsorted PBMCs. Age advanced and TCR beta diversity per million T cells fell, roughly linearly. Among long-lived donors, naive CD4+ cells were more numerous and diversity higher than in aged donors.

V gave up 1 base and J gave up 4 bases; unmatched junction bases: 4. Germline V gives CDR1 LGHNA, CDR2 YNFKEQ. CDR3 size: 15 residues. Primers used in a second PCR of roughly 6 to 11 cycles were a sample-barcoded 5' primer and a J-beta primer mix. Every cDNA molecule bore a tag from a template-switch adaptor containing 12 random nucleotides. TCRdb reanalysed the 5' RACE reads using MiXCR and keeps one entry per CDR3 protein. The sample consists of around 2 million distinct CDR3 sequences, roughly two fifths of them appearing once. Comments on this clonotype: As yet, its antigen is unknown.

The receptor was derived from a human donor in good health. Source material: blood. The chain recombines TRBV4-2 with TRBJ2-1; 7 bases agree with TRBD2. As DNA, the CDR3 is TGTGCCAGCAGCCAAGGCGGGGGTTATTACAATGAGCAGTTCTTC. Its translation is CASSQGGGYYNEQFF.